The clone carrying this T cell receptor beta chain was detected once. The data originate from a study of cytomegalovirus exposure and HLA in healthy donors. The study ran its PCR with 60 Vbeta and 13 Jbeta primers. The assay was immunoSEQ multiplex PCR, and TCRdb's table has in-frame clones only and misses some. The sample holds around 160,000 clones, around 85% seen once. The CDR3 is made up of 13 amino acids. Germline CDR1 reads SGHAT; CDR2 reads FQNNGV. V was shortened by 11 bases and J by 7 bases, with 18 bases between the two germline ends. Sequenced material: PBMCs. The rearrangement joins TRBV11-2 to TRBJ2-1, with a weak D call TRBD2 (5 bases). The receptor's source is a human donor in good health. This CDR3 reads CAGRGAAGNEQFF. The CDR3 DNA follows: TGTGCCGGCCGGGGAGCAGCCGGTAATGAGCAGTTCTTC.